A selection of T cell receptor beta chains follows, all from one sample in a study of blood T cell repertoires in COVID-19. Generated by immunoSEQ multiplex PCR, the TCRdb table keeps only in-frame clones and is missing some. The data contain some 160,000 clones, about four fifths of them singletons. The specimen sequenced was PBMCs or T cells enriched from blood (not recorded which). The receptor source for this set is a woman in her sixties who had recovered from COVID-19. The CDR3 runs from the conserved cysteine through the conserved F or W. A D gene is named only where the DNA matches it firmly. Rows may omit the clone size; those that give it use once, few, many or a size class.

v_call: TRBV11-2
d_call: TRBD1
j_call: TRBJ1-1
clone_size: .
cdr3_nt: TGTGCCAGCAGCTTGGGACCCGTCAGGGGGACTGAAGCTTTCTTT
cdr3_aa: CASSLGPVRGTEAFF

v_call: TRBV11-2
d_call: TRBD2
j_call: TRBJ2-5
clone_size: .
cdr3_nt: TGTGCCAGCAGCGTCGGACTAGCGGGGGGCCAAGAGACCCAGTACTTC
cdr3_aa: CASSVGLAGGQETQYF

v_call: TRBV5-4
d_call: TRBD1
j_call: TRBJ2-6
clone_size: .
cdr3_nt: TGTGCCAGCAGCTTGGGGGACAGGGCCTTTTTCTCTGGGGCCAACGTCCTGACTTTC
cdr3_aa: CASSLGDRAFFSGANVLTF

v_call: TRBV6-5
d_call: .
j_call: TRBJ2-7
clone_size: .
cdr3_nt: TGTGCCAGCAGCCCAACGCGGGGGCAACCCAAGTACTTC
cdr3_aa: CASSPTRGQPKYF

v_call: TRBV5-1
d_call: TRBD2
j_call: TRBJ2-2
clone_size: .
cdr3_nt: TGCGCCAGCAGCTCTGGACTAGGGGCGAACACCGGGGAGCTGTTTTTT
cdr3_aa: CASSSGLGANTGELFF

v_call: TRBV6-6
d_call: TRBD1
j_call: TRBJ2-2
clone_size: .
cdr3_nt: TGTGCCAGCAGTTACACAGGGGGAGGGAACACCGGGGAGCTGTTTTTT
cdr3_aa: CASSYTGGGNTGELFF

v_call: TRBV19
d_call: .
j_call: TRBJ1-4
clone_size: .
cdr3_nt: TGTGCCAGTAGCCCAGGGTGGAGCGATGAAAAACTGTTTTTT
cdr3_aa: CASSPGWSDEKLFF

v_call: TRBV7-3
d_call: .
j_call: TRBJ2-5
clone_size: .
cdr3_nt: TGTGCCAGCAGCTTCAACCGGGGGGAGACCCAGTACTTC
cdr3_aa: CASSFNRGETQYF

v_call: TRBV7-2
d_call: .
j_call: TRBJ2-3
clone_size: .
cdr3_nt: TGTGCCAGCAGCACGCGAGATCCATGGACTGAGCAGTATTTT
cdr3_aa: CASSTRDPWTEQYF

v_call: TRBV6-5
d_call: .
j_call: TRBJ1-1
clone_size: .
cdr3_nt: TGTGCCAGCAGACCTCGGGATCGGAACACTGAAGCTTTCTTT
cdr3_aa: CASRPRDRNTEAFF

v_call: TRBV11-2
d_call: TRBD2
j_call: TRBJ2-2
clone_size: .
cdr3_nt: TGTGCCAGCAGCTTAGATCGGCCCCTGGGACTAGCGGGGGGGACCGGGGAGCTGTTTTTT
cdr3_aa: CASSLDRPLGLAGGTGELFF

v_call: TRBV14
d_call: TRBD1
j_call: TRBJ2-1
clone_size: once
cdr3_nt: TGTGCCAGCAGCTTTAGTCCGGGACAGGGGAATGATGAGCAGTTCTTC
cdr3_aa: CASSFSPGQGNDEQFF

v_call: TRBV3-1/TRBV3-2
d_call: TRBD2
j_call: TRBJ2-5
clone_size: .
cdr3_nt: TGTGCCAGCAGCCACCGACTAGCGGGGGGGCAAGAGACCCAGTACTTC
cdr3_aa: CASSHRLAGGQETQYF

v_call: TRBV29-1
d_call: .
j_call: TRBJ2-3
clone_size: .
cdr3_nt: TGCAGCGTTGTATCTGATACGCAGTATTTT
cdr3_aa: CSVVSDTQYF

v_call: TRBV6-1
d_call: .
j_call: TRBJ1-4
clone_size: .
cdr3_nt: TGTGCCAGCAGATACGACGCAAACAGGGTGGAAAAACTGTTTTTT
cdr3_aa: CASRYDANRVEKLFF

v_call: TRBV6-6
d_call: .
j_call: TRBJ2-7
clone_size: .
cdr3_nt: TGTGCCAGCAGGGGACTTTCGGAGAACGAGCAGTACTTC
cdr3_aa: CASRGLSENEQYF

v_call: TRBV29-1
d_call: .
j_call: TRBJ1-1
clone_size: .
cdr3_nt: TGCAGCGTTGTCAACCCTGGAACTATGAACACTGAAGCTTTCTTT
cdr3_aa: CSVVNPGTMNTEAFF

v_call: TRBV3-1/TRBV3-2
d_call: .
j_call: TRBJ1-3
clone_size: .
cdr3_nt: TGTGCCAGCAGCCAGGCTCAGGAGGGGCCTGGAAACACCATATATTTT
cdr3_aa: CASSQAQEGPGNTIYF

v_call: TRBV5-1
d_call: TRBD2
j_call: TRBJ2-7
clone_size: few
cdr3_nt: TGCGCCAGCAGCTTGGACGGGGGGACCTACGAGCAGTACTTC
cdr3_aa: CASSLDGGTYEQYF

v_call: TRBV2
d_call: .
j_call: TRBJ2-7
clone_size: .
cdr3_nt: TGTGCCAGCAGTTATAAGAGCTCCTACGAGCAGTACTTC
cdr3_aa: CASSYKSSYEQYF